This T cell receptor (beta chain) was identified during a study of T cell repertoires in cytomegalovirus infection. TCRdb independently ran MiXCR on the reads; one entry per CDR3 protein. The sample lists fewer than 900,000 distinct CDR3 sequences; approximately 32% were seen once. This CDR3 has 17 residues. The germline V gene has CDR1 MGHRA and CDR2 YSYEKL. The ends were cut back, 4 bases at V and 1 base at J, with 16 bases in the middle. As concerns this clonotype: Its antigen is unknown.

Study findings and constraints: The cumulative frequency of public TCR beta families identified carriers of CMV plus the relevant HLA. Ex vivo, HLA-C-restricted CMV-specific TCR beta clonotypes prevailed over the rest of the response.

Source: cultured CD8+ T cells from PBMCs, taken from culture after CMV antigen stimulation. The rearrangement links TRBV4-1 to TRBJ2-2, with D unclear. This sequence was found in a human donor in good health (CMV status not recorded). Some clones in this sample may be carry-over from other donors' samples. CDR3 in DNA: TGCGCCAGCAGCCTACTTACCGATTGGAGGAACACCGGGGAGCTGTTTTTT. It yields the protein CASSLLTDWRNTGELFF.